This entry features one TCR beta chain sequence. No cognate antigen has been identified for it. Per-nucleotide qualities are absent, and no much larger clonotype sits a single base away. This sample is drawn from a study of blood T cells in healthy people across ages (dated by TCRdb to 2013 to 2016). Describing the broader study: In model experiments, template switching captured about one uniquely barcoded TCR beta cDNA molecule for every two T cells. Age-related changes in TCR beta repertoire diversity were measured in the study by deep sequencing normalized with unique cDNA molecular identifiers. Four age groups were formed from the donors: young (average 16 years), middle-aged (approximately 40), aged (over 55) and long-lived (82). To avoid experimental bias, donors of different ages were randomly spread across the sequencing lanes. For two donors (one aged 18 to 29 and one aged 80 or older), the study analyzed two additional independent replicas of 1 million unique cDNA reads from the same blood draw. General study outcomes and caveats: Compared with the aged group, more naive CD4+ T cells, fewer expanded clones and increased TCR diversity were shown by the long-lived group, suggesting age selection. Conclusive comparison of naive and antigen-experienced compartments was prevented by the profiling of bulk unsorted PBMCs. Observed TCR beta diversity correlated strongly with the percentage of naive T cells measured by flow cytometry. The CMV infection status of donors was not known, potentially confounding age-related changes in expanded clonotypes. As age increased, observed TCR beta diversity per million T cells dropped in a roughly linear way, and a significant reduction was already evident by age approximately 40. Total diversity estimates from one million sequenced T cells were considered lower bounds and underestimates.

The CDR3 numbers 14 residues from cysteine through phenylalanine. Left in the record is the CDR3 DNA by itself, 42 bases read in frame from the first base. Systemically healthy Caucasian individuals from Russia, approximately 39 in total and aged about 6 to 95 years, were included as donors. Each donor gave 8.5 to 10 milliliters of peripheral blood, collected into EDTA-treated Vacutainer tubes. PBMCs were isolated by Ficoll-Paque density-gradient centrifugation, with at least 6.5 million obtained per sample. Trizol reagent was used to extract total RNA from PBMCs, with at least 5 micrograms per sample. The percentages of naive CD45RAhigh/CD27high T cells were determined by flow cytometry on a PBMC aliquot from every donor. To prepare the library, 5' RACE was applied. TCRdb lists the instrument as Illumina HiSeq 2500. A second PCR of roughly 7 to 11 cycles was performed with a sample-barcoded 5' primer and a J-beta primer mix. A template-switch 5' adaptor carrying 12 random nucleotides introduced a unique molecular identifier onto each TCR beta cDNA molecule. Each sample yielded at least 3 million CDR3-containing paired-end reads. First-strand cDNA was synthesized from all RNA with the Mint cDNA synthesis kit, primed by a TRBC-specific oligonucleotide. Following uracil-DNA glycosylase treatment, a first 18-cycle PCR with universal primers M1SS and BC2_uni_R was performed on all cDNA. As for how the authors treated the data: Normalization of each sample was performed by random selection of 1 million high-quality reads, each carrying a distinct molecular identifier. Instead of being binned into consensus sequences, reads with shared molecular identifiers were discarded. MiTCR, run with a Q25 quality threshold and the strictest error-elimination algorithm, handled CDR3 identification, clonotype clustering and error correction. A nonparametric unseen species model using Euler transformation provided a lower-bound estimate of total TCR beta diversity. TCRdb applied fastp at Q25 and MiXCR to the public reads, then kept only in-frame beta chains. CDR3 protein sequences are deduplicated, and each keeps its most common genes and DNA. Here the V and J calls rest on TCRdb's processing, not on the authors' analysis. Recorded for this sample are around 1.5 million distinct CDR3 sequences; around 39% of them occurred a single time. The ten biggest clones cover approximately 7.9% of the sample.

Sequenced input: blood. The chain links TRBV12-3 or TRBV12-4 with TRBJ2-7; the D gene is possibly TRBD1 or TRBD2, each agreeing over 5 bases. TRBJ2-5 matches the DNA end more closely, so the J call is doubtful. This clonotype was sampled from a woman in her late teens or twenties in good health. The DNA sequence is TGTGCCAGCAGCTCGGGACGGGGCGGAGAGACCCAGTACTTC. Translated, this is CASSSGRGGETQYF.